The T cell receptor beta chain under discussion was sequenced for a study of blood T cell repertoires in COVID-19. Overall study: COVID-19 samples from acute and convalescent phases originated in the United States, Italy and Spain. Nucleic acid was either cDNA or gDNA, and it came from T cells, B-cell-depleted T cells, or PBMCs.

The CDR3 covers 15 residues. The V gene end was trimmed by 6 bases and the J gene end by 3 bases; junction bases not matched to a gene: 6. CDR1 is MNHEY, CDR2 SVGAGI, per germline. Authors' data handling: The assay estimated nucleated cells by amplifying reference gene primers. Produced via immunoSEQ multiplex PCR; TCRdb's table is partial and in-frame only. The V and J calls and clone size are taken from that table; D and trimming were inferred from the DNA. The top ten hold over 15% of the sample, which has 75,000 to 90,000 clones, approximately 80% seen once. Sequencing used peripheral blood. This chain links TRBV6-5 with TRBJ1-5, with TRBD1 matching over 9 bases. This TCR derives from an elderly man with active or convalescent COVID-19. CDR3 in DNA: TGTGCCAGCAGCCCGGGACAGGGTATCAATCAGCCCCAGCATTTT. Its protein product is CASSPGQGINQPQHF.